This T cell receptor beta chain was found in a study of cytomegalovirus exposure and HLA in healthy donors. Study findings and constraints: The study listed 164 cytomegalovirus-associated TCR beta chains.

Comment on this clone: Its antigen is undetermined.

Trimming took 3 bases from V and 12 from J; bases not matched to a gene: 11. The CDR3 has 13 amino acids. In germline, CDR1 is GTSNPN, CDR2 SVGIG (reference sequence). The PCR was carried out with 60 Vbeta primers and 13 Jbeta primers. Clones were read by immunoSEQ multiplex PCR, and TCRdb kept only the in-frame ones, dropping some. This table holds hundreds of thousands of clones, just under 80% found once. Sequenced: PBMCs. V usage is TRBV30 and J usage is TRBJ1-2; 9 bases agree with TRBD1. The TCR comes from a boy aged 5 to 17 in good health and CMV-seronegative. The CDR3 bases are TGTGCCTGGAGATTTCCGGGACAGGGATCACACACCTTC. Translated, it gives CAWRFPGQGSHTF.